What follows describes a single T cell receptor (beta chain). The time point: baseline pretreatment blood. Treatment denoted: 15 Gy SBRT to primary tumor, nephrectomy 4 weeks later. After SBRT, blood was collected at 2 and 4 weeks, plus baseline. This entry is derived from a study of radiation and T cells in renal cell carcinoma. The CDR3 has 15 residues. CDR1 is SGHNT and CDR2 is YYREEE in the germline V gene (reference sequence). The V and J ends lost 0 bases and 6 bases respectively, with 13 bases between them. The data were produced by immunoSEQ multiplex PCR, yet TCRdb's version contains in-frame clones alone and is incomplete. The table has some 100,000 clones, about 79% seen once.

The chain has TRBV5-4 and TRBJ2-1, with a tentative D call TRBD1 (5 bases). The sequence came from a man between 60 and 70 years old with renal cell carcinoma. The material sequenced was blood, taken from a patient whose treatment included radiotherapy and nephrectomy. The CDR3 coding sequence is TGTGCCAGCAGCTTGGACGGGCAGGGCCGCAATGAGCAGTTCTTC. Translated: CASSLDGQGRNEQFF.